This T cell receptor beta chain was sequenced for a study of T cell responses to AZD1222 COVID-19 vaccine. Study-wide findings and caveats: It should be noted that donors were predominantly white British and more often female, and clonal diversity was possibly underestimated.

Concerning this clone: Its antigen remains unknown.

This CDR3 spans 15 amino acids. Germline CDR1 and CDR2: SGDLS and YYNGEE. Trimming took off 3 bases at V and 0 bases at J, with 10 bases between the two ends. Profiled with immunoSEQ multiplex PCR; TCRdb holds only in-frame clones, not every one. The table includes about 56,000 clones, about 90% detected once. The V call is TRBV9, the J call TRBJ1-3, with D tentatively TRBD1 (5 bases). This sample comprised peripheral blood, obtained on day 0 of AZD1222 vaccination. The source is an adult in good health. CDR3 protein: CASSARRVSGNTIYF. In nucleotides, the CDR3 is TGTGCCAGCAGCGCCCGCAGGGTCTCTGGAAACACCATATATTTT. The full variable domain, its missing parts supplied by reference TRBV9 and TRBJ1-3, is DSGVTQTPKHLITATGQRVTLRCSPRSGDLSVYWYQQSLDQGLQFLIQYYNGEERAKGNILERFSAQQFPDLHSELNLSSLELGDSALYFCASSARRVSGNTIYFGEGSWLTVV.